This TCR beta chain was obtained from a study of T cells after somatic rescue of genetic block. The table came from immunoSEQ multiplex PCR; TCRdb's copy has only in-frame clones and leaves some out. This sample has over 95,000 clones; about 90% occur once, and the top ten carry 1.4% to 1.5%. The V end was cut by 5 bases, the J end by 2 bases, with 9 bases between. The germline V gene has CDR1 MNHEY and CDR2 SMNVEV (reference sequence). The CDR3 consists of 14 residues. Sequencing used peripheral blood mononuclear cells (PBMCs). This TCR was sampled from a woman between 18 and 30 years old. J is TRBJ1-4 and V is TRBV27, with a weak D call TRBD1 (5 bases). In DNA form, the CDR3 reads TGTGCCAGCAGTCCGTGGGGGACTAATGAAAAACTGTTTTTT. Its translation is CASSPWGTNEKLFF.